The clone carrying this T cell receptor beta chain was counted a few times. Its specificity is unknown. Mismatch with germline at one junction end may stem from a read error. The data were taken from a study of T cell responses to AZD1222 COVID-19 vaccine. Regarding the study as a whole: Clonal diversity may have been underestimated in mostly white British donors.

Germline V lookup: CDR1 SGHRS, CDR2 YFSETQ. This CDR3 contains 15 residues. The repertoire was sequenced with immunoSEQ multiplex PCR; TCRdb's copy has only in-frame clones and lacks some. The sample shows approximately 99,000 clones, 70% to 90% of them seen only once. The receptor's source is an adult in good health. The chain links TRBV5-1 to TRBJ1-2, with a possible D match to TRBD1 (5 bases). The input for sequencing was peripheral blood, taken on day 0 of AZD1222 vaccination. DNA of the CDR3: TGTGCCAGCACCAGGACACCTCCCGGGGACTATGGCTACACCTTC. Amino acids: CASTRTPPGDYGYTF.